This T cell receptor beta chain was profiled in a study of T cells in women clearing cervical HPV infection. Study background: Controls gave blood once infection was undetectable; cases at lesion identification. Case blood was drawn a median about 150 days after lesion detection.

Concerning this clone itself: The missing CDR3 end, 3 residues past where the read stops, is filled in from the germline J gene.

In germline, CDR1 is SEHNR, CDR2 FQNEAQ (reference sequence). CDR3 length: 14 residues. Using immunoSEQ multiplex PCR, the repertoire was profiled, and TCRdb retains in-frame clones only, with some absent. Across 30,000 to 35,000 clones, the top ten clones capture under 8.5% of the sample. The receptor was isolated from a woman aged 18 to 75 with a cervical HPV16 infection that either progressed to CIN3+ or cleared (not recorded which). J is TRBJ2-2 and V is TRBV7-9; D perhaps matches TRBD1 (5 bases). Material: blood buffy coat. The CDR3 sequence: CASSTGMSNEKLFF. CDR3 bases read: TGTGCCAGCAGCACAGGAATGTCTAATGAAAAG.